This T cell receptor beta chain was sequenced for a study of blood T cells in healthy people across ages (dated by TCRdb to 2013 to 2016). Some background on the complete study: In model experiments, template switching captured roughly one uniquely barcoded TCR beta cDNA molecule for every two T cells. For two donors (one aged 18 to 30 and one aged 80 or older), the study analyzed two additional independent replicas of 1 million unique cDNA reads from the same blood draw. The donors were split into four age groups: young (average 16 years), middle-aged (about 40), aged (over 55) and long-lived (under 90). To track age-related changes in TCR beta repertoire diversity, the study relied on deep sequencing normalized with unique cDNA molecular identifiers. To avoid experimental bias, donors of different ages were distributed randomly across sequencing lanes.

Donors were under 40 systemically healthy Caucasian individuals from Russia aged roughly 6 to 90 years. Ten milliliters of peripheral blood were drawn from each donor into EDTA-treated Vacutainer tubes. Ficoll-Paque density-gradient centrifugation was used to isolate PBMCs, with at least 6.5 million per sample. Total RNA, at least 6 micrograms per sample, was extracted from PBMCs with Trizol reagent. Naive CD45RAhigh/CD27high T cell percentages were measured by flow cytometry on a PBMC aliquot from every donor. The paper as a whole reports these results and caveats: Observed TCR beta diversity per million T cells fell roughly linearly with age, and a significant reduction was already apparent by age roughly 41. A strong correlation was found between observed TCR beta diversity and the percentage of naive T cells measured by flow cytometry. Estimates of total diversity based on one million sequenced T cells were regarded as lower bounds and as underestimates. Donor CMV infection status was unknown, potentially confounding age-related changes in expanded clonotypes. Conclusive comparison of naive and antigen-experienced compartments was prevented by the profiling of bulk unsorted PBMCs. Compared with the aged group, the long-lived group had more naive CD4+ T cells, fewer expanded clones and increased TCR diversity, suggesting age selection.

Libraries were built with 5' RACE. The sequencing machine was an Illumina HiSeq 2500. A second PCR of roughly 6 to 11 cycles was run with a J-beta primer mix and a sample-barcoded 5' primer. A template-switch 5' adaptor carrying 12 random nucleotides introduced a unique molecular identifier onto each TCR beta cDNA molecule. At least 2.5 million CDR3-containing paired-end reads were obtained from each sample. The Mint cDNA synthesis kit, primed by a TRBC-specific oligonucleotide, was used to synthesize first-strand cDNA from all RNA. After uracil-DNA glycosylase treatment, a first 18-cycle PCR used universal primers M1SS and BC2_uni_R on all cDNA. From the authors' description of their analysis: For normalization, 1 million high-quality reads were randomly selected from each sample, with every read carrying a distinct molecular identifier. Instead of being binned into consensus sequences, reads with shared molecular identifiers were discarded. MiTCR, with a Q25 quality threshold and the strictest error-elimination algorithm, was used for CDR3 identification, clonotype clustering and error correction. Lower-bound total TCR beta diversity was estimated with a nonparametric unseen species model using Euler transformation. TCRdb reworked the public reads: Q25 trimming with fastp, MiXCR clone assembly, productive beta chains retained. For every CDR3 protein sequence, its rows merge into one entry that carries the most common genes and DNA. Here the V and J calls rest on TCRdb's processing, not on the authors' analysis. The sample yields about 620,000 distinct CDR3 sequences; approximately 52% were counted once. The ten top clones hold about 13% of the sample.

This clonotype was observed a handful of times. The specificity of this receptor is unknown. There are no base qualities to consult, and no much larger clone falls within one base. V is pared back by 6 bases and J by 5 bases, with 7 bases lying between the germline termini. Via the germline V gene (reference sequence), CDR1 is DFQATT and CDR2 SNEGSKA. The CDR3 contains 11 residues, cysteine and phenylalanine counted. Solely the CDR3 DNA is kept, with 33 bases framed from the first base. This clonotype originated in a woman of 80 years or more in good health. Rearrangement joined TRBV20-1 to TRBJ2-2, with the D gene tentatively TRBD1 or TRBD2, based on 5 matching bases in each. Material for sequencing was blood. CDR3 protein: CSARETGELFF. In nucleotide form, the sequence is TGCAGTGCCAGGGAGACCGGGGAGCTGTTTTTT.